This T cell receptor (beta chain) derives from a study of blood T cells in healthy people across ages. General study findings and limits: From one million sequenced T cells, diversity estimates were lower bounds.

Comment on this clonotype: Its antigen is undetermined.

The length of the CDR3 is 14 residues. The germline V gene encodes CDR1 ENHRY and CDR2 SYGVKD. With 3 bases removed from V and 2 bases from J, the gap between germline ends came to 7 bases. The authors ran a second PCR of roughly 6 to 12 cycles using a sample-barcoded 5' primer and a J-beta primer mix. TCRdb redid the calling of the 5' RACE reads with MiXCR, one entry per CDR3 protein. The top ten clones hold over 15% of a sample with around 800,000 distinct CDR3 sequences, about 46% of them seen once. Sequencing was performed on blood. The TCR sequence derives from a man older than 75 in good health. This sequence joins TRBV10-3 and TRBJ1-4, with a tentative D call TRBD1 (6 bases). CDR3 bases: TGTGCCATCAGTGACAGGGGCACTAATGAAAAACTGTTTTTT. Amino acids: CAISDRGTNEKLFF.